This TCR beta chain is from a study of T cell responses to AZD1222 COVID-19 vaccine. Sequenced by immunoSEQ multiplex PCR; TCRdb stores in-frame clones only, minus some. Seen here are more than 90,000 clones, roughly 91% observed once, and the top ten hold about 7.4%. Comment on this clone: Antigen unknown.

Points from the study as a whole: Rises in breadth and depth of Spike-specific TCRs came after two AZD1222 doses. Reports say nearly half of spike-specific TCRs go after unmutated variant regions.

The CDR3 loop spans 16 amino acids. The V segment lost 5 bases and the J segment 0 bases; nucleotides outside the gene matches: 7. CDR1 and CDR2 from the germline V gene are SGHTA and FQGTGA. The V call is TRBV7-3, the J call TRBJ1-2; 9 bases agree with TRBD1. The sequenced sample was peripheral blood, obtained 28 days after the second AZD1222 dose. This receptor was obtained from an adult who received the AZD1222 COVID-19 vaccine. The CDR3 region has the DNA TGTGCCAGCAGCCCCATCGACAGGGGGGCTAACTATGGCTACACCTTC. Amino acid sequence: CASSPIDRGANYGYTF.